The next 2 T cell receptor beta chains were all read from a single sample in a study of somatic mutations in cytotoxic T cells in rheumatoid arthritis (dated by TCRdb to the late 2010s). Library construction relied on the immunoSEQ multiplex PCR assay. Imported from immuneACCESS, the table was reduced by TCRdb to in-frame sequences with V and J called. These copies leave out some clones; in studies compared against another copy, an unresolved V gene accounts for under half, and the cause of the remainder is not known. This sample comprises more than 10,000 clones, 75% to 80% of them detected only once. Of the sample, around a fifth is held by the ten largest clones. The specimen was CD8+ T cells sorted from blood. Receptors originate from an adult with rheumatoid arthritis.

The J gene is TRBJ2-1, the V gene TRBV10-1, with 13 positions matching TRBD2. Trimming took 5 bases from V and 6 from J; bases not matched to a gene: 4. The CDR3 spans 15 residues. Germline CDR1 WNHNN, CDR2 SYGVQD (reference sequence). As DNA, the CDR3 is TGCGCCAGCAGTCCCGGGACTAGCGGGGCCAATGAGCAGTTCTTC. It specifies CASSPGTSGANEQFF.

This chain uses TRBV5-6 with TRBJ2-5; tentatively, D is TRBD2 (7 bases). V lost 0 bases, J lost 5 bases, and 8 bases lay in between. The CDR3 extends over 13 amino acids. Germline assignment: CDR1 SGHDT and CDR2 YYEEEE. This chain's CDR3 is CASSLEGGETQYF. The CDR3 DNA sequence: TGTGCCAGCAGCTTGGAGGGGGGGGAGACCCAGTACTTC.